This TCR beta chain originates from a study of blood T cell repertoires in COVID-19. At the level of the study: From the United States, Italy and Spain came samples of acute and convalescent COVID-19. T cells, B-cell-depleted T cells, or PBMCs provided the cDNA or gDNA that served as material.

From germline, CDR1 is MNHEY and CDR2 SVGEGT. The CDR3 loop spans 17 amino acids. Trimming took off 6 bases at V and 5 bases at J, with 20 bases between the two ends. Original handling: Reference gene primers were amplified, and this amplification served to estimate nucleated cell counts. Clones were read by immunoSEQ multiplex PCR, and TCRdb kept only the in-frame ones, dropping some. V and J calls and clone size follow that table, whereas D and trimming were derived from the DNA. Of roughly 250,000 clones in the sample, 65% to 90% were seen once. The chain combines TRBV6-2 or TRBV6-3 with TRBJ1-6; tentative D call: TRBD1 (6 bases). The sequence derives from a woman between 50 and 59 years old with acute or convalescent COVID-19. The material sequenced was peripheral blood. CDR3 in DNA: TGTGCCAGCAGCTTCCCTACAGGGAAATTCGATAATTCACCCCTCCACTTT. Translating it yields CASSFPTGKFDNSPLHF.